This T cell receptor (beta chain) was sequenced during a study of blood T cell repertoires in COVID-19. Study context: Material from acute and convalescent COVID-19 was sourced from the United States, Italy and Spain. PBMCs, B-cell-depleted T cells, or T cells provided the cDNA or gDNA that made up the material.

Profiling relied on immunoSEQ multiplex PCR, and the TCRdb table lists in-frame clones only, not all of them. This sample carries about 350,000 clones, approximately 86% of them seen once, and the ten largest clones take about 7%. Seattle participants joined during active infection and were tracked over time. The CDR3 is 19 amino acids. Germline loops: CDR1 SGDLS, CDR2 YYNGEE. After removal of 0 bases from V and 2 bases from J, the junction contained 10 bases not matched to a gene. This TCR was recovered from a woman in her sixties with COVID-19, enrolled during active disease. The chain has TRBV9 and TRBJ2-7; 14 bases align to TRBD2. Material for sequencing was peripheral blood. CDR3 sequence: CASSVGPPQTSGGAYEQYF. The CDR3 DNA reads as TGTGCCAGCAGCGTAGGGCCCCCACAGACTAGCGGGGGGGCCTACGAGCAGTACTTC.